The 11 T cell receptor beta chains given below trace back to one sample, sequenced in a study of cytomegalovirus exposure and HLA in healthy donors. In the PCR, 60 Vbeta and 13 Jbeta primers were used. Method: immunoSEQ multiplex PCR; TCRdb's copy keeps in-frame clones and lacks some. The sample gives a few hundred thousand clones, approximately 84% of which show up once; approximately 0.5% is in the top ten. The material sequenced was PBMCs. These TCRs come from a woman in her thirties or forties in good health and CMV-seronegative.

The chain links TRBV7-6 to TRBJ1-4; perhaps TRBD1 as D (5 bases). CDR1 and CDR2 (germline): SGHVS, FNYEAQ. The CDR3 runs 14 residues. Trimming cost V 5 bases and J 5 bases, with 12 bases left between them. CDR3 in DNA: TGTGCCAGCAGCCTCGGCGGGGGGAATGAAAAACTGTTTTTT. Amino acids: CASSLGGGNEKLFF.

This clone was recorded a few times. The genes are TRBV30 and TRBJ1-3, with 8 bases lining up with TRBD1. J lost 4 bases, V lost 1 base, and 3 bases had no gene match. CDR3 length equals 14 residues. Germline V gene sequence: CDR1 GTSNPN, CDR2 SVGIG (reference sequence). As DNA, the CDR3 is TGTGCCTGGAGTGCAGGGGGCGCAGGAAACACCATATATTTT. It specifies CAWSAGGAGNTIYF. Based on the CDR3 plus reference TRBV30 and TRBJ1-3, the full variable domain is SQTIHQWPATLVQPVGSPLSLECTVEGTSNPNLYWYRQAAGRGLQLLFYSVGIGQISSEVPQNLSASRPQDRQFILSSKKLLLSDSGFYLCAWSAGGAGNTIYFGEGSWLTVV.

The chain combines TRBV7-9 with TRBJ2-1, with D possibly matching TRBD2 (6 bases). V lost 3 bases, J lost 6 bases, and 12 bases lay in between. Germline CDR1 is SEHNR and CDR2 is FQNEAQ (reference sequence). This CDR3 region has 14 residues. The DNA of the CDR3 is TGTGCCAGCAGCTTCTCGGAGGGGTTCAATGAGCAGTTCTTC. It specifies CASSFSEGFNEQFF.

V is TRBV19 and J is TRBJ1-2; 10 bases match TRBD1. CDR3 length: 16 amino acids. Germline V CDR1 and CDR2: LNHDA, SQIVND (reference sequence). J gave up 3 bases and V 5 bases, and 9 bases lay outside the gene matches. The CDR3 spells CASSPTGQGTHYGYTF. The DNA for the CDR3 is TGTGCCAGTAGTCCGACGGGACAGGGGACCCACTATGGCTACACCTTC.

V is TRBV19 and J is TRBJ1-2; no reliable D call. Germline-derived CDR1 and CDR2 are LNHDA and SQIVND (reference sequence). The length of the CDR3 is 12 residues. V was trimmed by 2 bases and J by 8 bases, leaving 9 bases between them. The CDR3 sequence: CASSISGSGYTF. As DNA, the CDR3 is TGTGCCAGTAGTATAAGCGGGTCGGGCTACACCTTC. The whole variable domain, filled in from reference TRBV19 and TRBJ1-2, reads DGGITQSPKYLFRKEGQNVTLSCEQNLNHDAMYWYRQDPGQGLRLIYYSQIVNDFQKGDIAEGYSVSREKKESFPLTVTSAQKNPTAFYLCASSISGSGYTFGSGTRLTVV.

This chain links TRBV5-1 with TRBJ2-1; 11 bases align to TRBD2. Trimming removed 0 bases from V and 7 bases from J; junction bases left unmatched: 0. The CDR3 has 14 amino acids. Germline loops: CDR1 SGHRS, CDR2 YFSETQ. The CDR3 DNA reads as TGCGCCAGCAGCTTGGTAGCGGGGGGGAATGAGCAGTTCTTC. Translation: CASSLVAGGNEQFF.

The rearrangement links TRBV2 to TRBJ2-7, with 8 positions matching TRBD1. Germline CDR1 is SNHLY and CDR2 is FYNNEI. The J segment lost 3 bases and the V segment lost 3 bases, leaving 7 bases of the junction unmatched. This CDR3 has 15 residues. CDR3 in DNA: TGTGCCAGCAGTGACGGGAGACAGGGGATCTACGAGCAGTACTTC. It is translated as CASSDGRQGIYEQYF.

The V and J genes are TRBV27 and TRBJ2-2; possible D gene TRBD1, 6 bases. CDR1 and CDR2 (germline): MNHEY, SMNVEV (reference sequence). The V gene lost 5 bases and the J gene lost 0 bases, with 10 bases spanning the gap. This CDR3 contains 15 residues. The CDR3 nucleotides are TGTGCCAGCAGTGTAACAGGGTCGAACACCGGGGAGCTGTTTTTT. Its translation: CASSVTGSNTGELFF.

The gene calls are TRBV27 and TRBJ2-3; TRBD2 might be the D (7 bases). Trimming left V 7 bases short and J 4 bases short, with 18 bases between. Germline-derived CDR1 and CDR2 are MNHEY and SMNVEV (reference sequence). The CDR3 totals 15 residues. CDR3 sequence: CASTQGGAYPDTQYF. The CDR3 DNA sequence: TGTGCCAGCACCCAAGGGGGGGCCTACCCAGATACGCAGTATTTT.

Comments on this clone: This CDR3 is also generated by other DNA sequences in the sample. The V and J genes are TRBV9 and TRBJ2-1; tentative D call: TRBD2 (6 bases). In germline, CDR1 is SGDLS, CDR2 YYNGEE. This CDR3 comprises 16 residues. Deletions cut 0 bases from V and 5 bases from J, with 15 bases between. The CDR3 sequence is CASSVDVRGKNNEQFF. Written as DNA, the CDR3 is TGTGCCAGCAGCGTAGACGTTCGGGGGAAAAACAATGAGCAGTTCTTC.

The chain carries TRBV14 and TRBJ2-2; D uncertain. Trimming shortened V by 0 bases and J by 8 bases, and 10 bases separated the two germline ends. The CDR3 covers 14 residues. Per germline, CDR1 SGHDN and CDR2 FVKESK. Here the CDR3 reads CASSQEAASGELFF. The CDR3 nucleotides read TGTGCCAGCAGCCAAGAGGCGGCCTCTGGGGAGCTGTTTTTT.